The text below deals with one T cell receptor beta chain. The antigen is undetermined. This may arise from a read error, as a much more abundant clone is one base away. MiXCR, applied by TCRdb to the reads, yields one record per CDR3 protein. The sample consists of roughly 700,000 distinct CDR3 sequences, about 33% of them appearing once. This sample is drawn from a study of T cell repertoires in cytomegalovirus infection. Points from the study as a whole: Ex vivo responses were dominated by HLA-C-restricted CMV-specific TCR beta clonotypes.

This sample comprised cultured PBMCs, obtained from culture after CMV antigen stimulation. This TCR derives from a human donor in good health (CMV status not recorded). Some clones in this sample may be carry-over from other donors' samples.

CDR3: CASSLGTVTNEKLFF. The DNA for the CDR3 is TGTGCCAGCAGCTTAGGGACAGTAACTAATGAAAAACTGTTTTTT. The chain has TRBV7-6 and TRBJ1-4, with a weak D call TRBD1 (6 bases). Per germline, CDR1 SGHVS and CDR2 FNYEAQ. Trimming removed 1 base from V and 1 base from J, with 7 bases in between. There are 15 residues in the CDR3.